The 28 T cell receptor beta chains given below trace back to one sample, sequenced in a study of human T cells and chemical hapten exposure. Time point indicated: pre-sensitization, week 0. Stated treatment: therapeutic diphenylcyclopropenone sensitization with weekly scalp DPC. A single record per CDR3 protein comes from TCRdb applying MiXCR to the RACE reads. The repertoire holds 60,000 or so distinct CDR3 sequences, with approximately 9.9% as singletons. This specimen consisted of whole blood, obtained in connection with sensitization to the hapten diphenylcyclopropenone (DPC). The receptors stem from a man aged 40-50 years with alopecia areata. Some clones in this sample may be carry-over from other donors' samples.

CDR3 sequence reads: CASSFKHEQYF. The CDR3 DNA reads TGTGCCAGCAGTTTCAAACACGAGCAGTACTTC. The chain has TRBV12-3 or TRBV12-4 and TRBJ2-7; D gene uncertain. The CDR3 totals 11 residues. The germline V and J ends were trimmed by 3 bases and 5 bases, with 5 bases remaining between them.

This clonotype was counted only a few times. The V and J genes are TRBV14 and TRBJ1-4; the D is unclear. V lost 1 base to trimming and J lost 8 bases, with 8 bases between them. Germline V gene sequence: CDR1 SGHDN, CDR2 FVKESK. The CDR3 sequence is 13 residues long. CDR3 bases: TGTGCCAGCAGCCAAGTACAGCAGGAAAAACTGTTTTTT. It yields the protein CASSQVQQEKLFF.

This clonotype was picked up a small number of times. CDR3 nucleotide sequence: TGTGCCAGCAGCCGATCGGGGGAGGGGGAGACCCAGTACTTC. Translating it yields CASSRSGEGETQYF. V usage is TRBV7-6 and J usage is TRBJ2-5; 7 nucleotides match TRBD2. Looked up from germline, CDR1 is SGHVS and CDR2 is FNYEAQ. This CDR3 spans 14 amino acids. Unmatched junction bases numbered 8, after V lost 5 bases and J lost 5 bases.

This clonotype was counted only a few times. The rearrangement joins TRBV28 to TRBJ2-7, with TRBD2 identical over 9 bases. This CDR3 has 15 residues. The ends lost 4 bases at V and 6 bases at J; junction bases unmatched: 10. The germline CDR1 and CDR2 sequences are MDHEN and SYDVKM. The CDR3 sequence is CASSYLGSGRAEQYF. For the CDR3, the DNA is TGTGCCAGCAGTTATCTTGGTAGCGGGAGAGCCGAGCAGTACTTC.

This clonotype was seen only a few times. The chain combines TRBV7-9 with TRBJ1-1, with TRBD1 matching over 9 bases. Germline CDR1 SEHNR, CDR2 FQNEAQ (reference sequence). Germline trimming cut 5 bases from V and 1 base from J; bases unmatched to any gene: 2. The CDR3 spans 14 residues. CDR3 in amino acids: CASSQGQGNTEAFF. CDR3 sequence (DNA): TGTGCCAGCAGCCAGGGACAGGGGAACACTGAAGCTTTCTTT.

The chain has TRBV3-1 and TRBJ1-1, with D unclear. The CDR3 contains 15 residues. Trimming took 1 base from V and 0 from J, leaving 9 bases between them. In germline, CDR1 is LGHDT, CDR2 YNNKEL (reference sequence). DNA for the CDR3: TGTGCCAGCAGCCAAGCGGGAATCCTGAACACTGAAGCTTTCTTT. Translating gives CASSQAGILNTEAFF. Full variable domain (rest looked up from reference TRBV3-1 and TRBJ1-1): DTAVSQTPKYLVTQMGNDKSIKCEQNLGHDTMYWYKQDSKKFLKIMFSYNNKELIINETVPNRFSPKSPDKAHLNLHINSLELGDSAVYFCASSQAGILNTEAFFGQGTRLTVV.

The chain carries TRBV7-3 and TRBJ2-4; tentative D call: TRBD1 (6 bases). The CDR3 runs 13 residues. V gave up 3 bases and J gave up 8 bases, with 11 bases separating them. Per the germline V gene, CDR1 is SGHTA and CDR2 is FQGTGA. CDR3 region: CASSLDRGDIQYF. For the CDR3, the DNA is TGTGCCAGCAGCTTGGACAGAGGGGACATTCAGTACTTC.

At least ten counts were recorded for this clonotype. CDR3 protein: CASSLPGGYEQYF. The CDR3 coding sequence is TGTGCCAGCAGTTTACCAGGGGGCTACGAGCAGTACTTC. This chain joins TRBV28 and TRBJ2-7, with TRBD1 matching 7 bases. From germline, CDR1 is MDHEN and CDR2 SYDVKM. Trimming took 2 bases from V and 3 from J; bases not matched to a gene: 1. The CDR3 contains 13 residues.

V usage is TRBV20-1 and J usage is TRBJ2-3; 10 nucleotides line up with TRBD1. The junction had 15 bases not matched to a gene; V was cut back by 5 bases and J by 1 base. Per the germline V gene, CDR1 is DFQATT and CDR2 is SNEGSKA (reference sequence). The CDR3 covers 18 residues. Here the CDR3 DNA reads TGCAGTGCTCACCCACCGGGACAGGGGATGCCTGGCACAGATACGCAGTATTTT. It codes for CSAHPPGQGMPGTDTQYF.

This clonotype was seen ten or more times. The chain links TRBV25-1 to TRBJ2-1; TRBD2 matches at 10 bases. This CDR3 region has 15 residues. Trimming took 6 bases from V and 2 from J; bases not matched to a gene: 4. In germline, CDR1 is MGHDK, CDR2 SYGVNS. The CDR3 region is CASSLSGRAYNEQFF. CDR3 nucleotides: TGTGCCAGCAGCCTCAGCGGGAGGGCCTACAATGAGCAGTTCTTC.

This clonotype was seen repeatedly, ten times or more. This chain uses TRBV7-3 with TRBJ2-2; 8 bases line up with TRBD1. The CDR3 covers 14 residues. V lost 4 bases to trimming and J lost 5 bases; unmatched junction nucleotides: 3. Germline V lookup: CDR1 SGHTA, CDR2 FQGTGA. This CDR3 is CASSSTGGTGELFF. CDR3 coding DNA: TGTGCCAGCAGCTCTACAGGGGGTACCGGGGAGCTGTTTTTT.

Ten or more counts support this clonotype. The chain uses TRBV7-2 and TRBJ2-2; D ambiguous. V shed 5 bases and J shed 6 bases, with 10 bases lying between them. CDR1 is SGHTA, CDR2 FQGNSA, per germline. The CDR3 covers 13 residues. The CDR3 nucleotides read TGTGCCAGCAGCCCAGCCCCAGCCGGGGAGCTGTTTTTT. Translating it yields CASSPAPAGELFF.

The table lists this clonotype with a few counts. The gene calls are TRBV7-9 and TRBJ2-7, with 9 bases that match TRBD1. With 5 bases clipped from V and 6 bases from J, the junction kept 8 bases outside the gene matches. This CDR3 spans 14 amino acids. The V gene's germline CDR1 is SEHNR and CDR2 FQNEAQ (reference sequence). The CDR3, as DNA: TGTGCCAGCAGCCCTCCGGGACAGGGTAGCGAGCAGTACTTC. This gives the protein CASSPPGQGSEQYF.

This clonotype has only a few counts. The chain recombines TRBV7-2 with TRBJ1-6, with a weak D call TRBD1 (5 bases). V lost 5 bases to trimming and J lost 6 bases, with 14 bases between them. Germline V CDR1 and CDR2: SGHTA, FQGNSA. The CDR3 loop spans 15 amino acids. CDR3 sequence: CASSSMGLSNSPLHF. CDR3 sequence (DNA): TGTGCCAGCAGCAGTATGGGACTGTCTAATTCACCCCTCCACTTT.

This clonotype was recorded many times. This chain uses TRBV6-2 or TRBV6-3 with TRBJ2-7; D is unresolved. Trimming shortened V by 0 bases and J by 1 base, and 13 bases separated the two germline ends. This CDR3 contains 16 residues. Germline values: CDR1 MNHEY, CDR2 SVGEGT. As DNA, the CDR3 is TGTGCCAGCAGTTACTCGACGGCTTCCGCGTCCTACGAGCAGTACTTC. This translates into CASSYSTASASYEQYF.

This chain uses TRBV2 with TRBJ2-1, with D unresolved. The CDR3 spans 14 residues. Germline V gives CDR1 SNHLY, CDR2 FYNNEI. Trimming left V 7 bases short and J 5 bases short, with 15 bases between. The CDR3 bases are TGTGCCAGCACCAAAGGAGACGTCAACAATGAGCAGTTCTTC. Translation: CASTKGDVNNEQFF. Filled out from reference TRBV2 and TRBJ2-1, the complete variable domain reads EPEVTQTPSHQVTQMGQEVILRCVPISNHLYFYWYRQILGQKVEFLVSFYNNEISEKSEIFDDQFSVERPDGSNFTLKIRSTKLEDSAMYFCASTKGDVNNEQFFGPGTRLTVL.

This chain connects TRBV5-4 to TRBJ2-1, with 11 bases fitting TRBD2. Trimming cost V 4 bases and J 8 bases; bases outside gene matches: 11. The CDR3 spans 16 residues. Germline V gene sequence: CDR1 SGHNT, CDR2 YYREEE (reference sequence). The CDR3 DNA sequence: TGTGCCAGCAGCCCCGACGGTAGCGGGAGGGCCCATGAGCAGTTCTTC. Its translation: CASSPDGSGRAHEQFF.

V gene TRBV19 combines with J gene TRBJ2-1; D is uncertain. The CDR3 is 15 residues long. Trimming left V 7 bases short and J 0 bases short, with 13 bases between. CDR1 and CDR2 (germline): LNHDA, SQIVND (reference sequence). The CDR3 DNA sequence: TGTGCCAGTACCTCACCACAGTTCTCCTACAATGAGCAGTTCTTC. It specifies CASTSPQFSYNEQFF.

V is TRBV19 and J is TRBJ2-3; tentatively, D is TRBD1 or TRBD2 (5 bases each). The CDR3 runs 15 residues. V dropped 4 bases and J dropped 7 bases, with 18 bases sitting between them. Per germline, CDR1 LNHDA and CDR2 SQIVND (reference sequence). CDR3 DNA sequence: TGTGCCAGTAGTACCGGGACCGAAACTTCGAATACGCAGTATTTT. Protein product: CASSTGTETSNTQYF.

This clonotype was detected only a few times. This chain connects TRBV4-1 to TRBJ2-2; 7 positions match TRBD2. The CDR3 is made up of 15 amino acids. Unmatched junction bases numbered 8, after V lost 3 bases and J lost 7 bases. CDR1 MGHRA and CDR2 YSYEKL come from the germline V gene. CDR3 DNA sequence: TGCGCCAGCAGCCATGACGCGGGAGTCATCGGGGAGCTGTTTTTT. Residues: CASSHDAGVIGELFF.

The chain employs TRBV30 and TRBJ2-7; a weak D match, TRBD1 (7 bases). V was pared by 1 base and J by 3 bases, with 13 bases between. Germline CDR1 GTSNPN, CDR2 SVGIG (reference sequence). The CDR3 has 14 amino acids. The CDR3 DNA reads TGTGCCTGGAGTGGAAACAGGGGAGGCTACGAGCAGTACTTC. Encoded protein: CAWSGNRGGYEQYF. Drawing the rest from reference TRBV30 and TRBJ2-7, the complete variable domain is SQTIHQWPATLVQPVGSPLSLECTVEGTSNPNLYWYRQAAGRGLQLLFYSVGIGQISSEVPQNLSASRPQDRQFILSSKKLLLSDSGFYLCAWSGNRGGYEQYFGPGTRLTVT.

This clonotype was seen only a few times. The chain is built from TRBV28 and TRBJ2-4; 9 positions match TRBD2. Germline-derived CDR1 and CDR2 are MDHEN and SYDVKM. CDR3 length: 16 residues. Trimming at V came to 3 bases and at J to 5 bases, leaving 8 bases not matched to a gene. CDR3 bases: TGTGCCAGCAGTTTTGGGACTAGCTTTTCCGAAAACATTCAGTACTTC. Translated, it gives CASSFGTSFSENIQYF.

This clonotype was seen repeatedly, ten times or more. The chain carries TRBV29-1 and TRBJ2-7; the D is unclear. The CDR3 totals 11 residues. V lost 1 base to trimming and J lost 7 bases, with 8 bases between them. In germline, CDR1 is SQVTM, CDR2 ANQGSEA. Here the CDR3 reads CSVEGAQEQYF. DNA of the CDR3: TGCAGCGTTGAAGGGGCCCAGGAGCAGTACTTC.

This clonotype was seen repeatedly, ten times or more. The chain carries TRBV27 and TRBJ2-7; the D is unclear. The CDR3 consists of 12 residues. The germline V gene has CDR1 MNHEY and CDR2 SMNVEV (reference sequence). Trimming took 8 bases from V and 0 from J, leaving 8 bases between them. For the CDR3, the DNA is TGTGCCAGCCTCGGCCCCTCCTACGAGCAGTACTTC. Protein product: CASLGPSYEQYF.

In its sample, this clonotype was seen a few times. CDR3 region: CASSLLGGAAFF. In DNA, the CDR3 is TGTGCCAGCAGTTTACTCGGCGGGGCGGCTTTCTTT. This sequence joins TRBV27 and TRBJ1-1; maybe TRBD1 (5 bases). Germline-derived CDR1 and CDR2 are MNHEY and SMNVEV (reference sequence). V lost 2 bases and J 11 bases, leaving 12 bases between the germline ends. The CDR3 covers 12 residues.

The table lists this clonotype with a few counts. The chain combines TRBV12-3 or TRBV12-4 with TRBJ1-2, with D uncertain. The CDR3 length is 13 residues. The V end lost 2 bases, the J end lost 7 bases, and 11 bases lay between the germline ends. The CDR3 is CASSLWPSGGYTF. CDR3 sequence (DNA): TGTGCCAGCAGTTTATGGCCCTCTGGTGGCTACACCTTC.

There are many counts of this clonotype. The rearrangement joins TRBV30 to TRBJ1-3; no clear D gene. V gave up 4 bases and J gave up 2 bases, with 6 bases separating them. This CDR3 region has 12 residues. Germline V gives CDR1 GTSNPN, CDR2 SVGIG (reference sequence). This chain's CDR3 is CAWTPPGNTIYF. Written as DNA, the CDR3 is TGTGCCTGGACCCCCCCTGGAAACACCATATATTTT.

With respect to this clonotype: Relative to the germline gene, one junction end is altered; a read error may explain this. The rearrangement uses TRBV7-9 and TRBJ2-3; no reliable D call. This CDR3 has 12 amino acids. Germline V CDR1 and CDR2: SEHNR, FQNEAQ (reference sequence). CDR3 sequence reads: CAGSLEEDTQYF. The CDR3 bases are TGTGCCGGCAGCTTAGAAGAAGATACGCAGTATTTT.